This is a list of T cell receptor beta chains from one sample in a study of T cell repertoires in cytomegalovirus infection. Their antigens remain unidentified. TCRdb analysed the reads with MiXCR anew, one entry per CDR3 protein. The sample comprises roughly 700,000 distinct CDR3 sequences, around 35% of which are singletons, and 15% to 20% rests with the top ten. The material was cultured PBMCs, obtained from culture after CMV antigen stimulation. These receptors were obtained from a human donor in good health (CMV status not recorded). Some clones in this sample may be carry-over from other donors' samples. CDR3s leave out the opening cysteine and the closing phenylalanine or tryptophan. The order of the fields is CDR3 length, V gene, J gene, CDR3 protein.

>16|TRBV7-4|TRBJ2-7
ASSLYRGGGDVFYEQY
>13|TRBV7-2|TRBJ2-3
ASSLTGDYRDTQY
>15|TRBV6-6|TRBJ1-4
ASSYPTRQGLVEKLF
>13|TRBV20-1|TRBJ2-7
SARIGPISSYEQY
>13|TRBV28|TRBJ2-5
ASSSLAGGWETQY
>9|TRBV20-1|TRBJ2-3
SAPRADTQY
>12|TRBV7-2|TRBJ2-3
ASARAGGLHTQY
>10|TRBV20-1|TRBJ2-1
SARPGDNEQF
>12|TRBV7-9|TRBJ1-5
ASSLEQGFQPQH
>13|TRBV20-1|TRBJ1-3
SATPRGTAVNTIY
>13|TRBV28|TRBJ2-1
ASSIAGTVYNEQF
>13|TRBV6-1|TRBJ1-1
ASSPLIRVNTEAF
>15|TRBV7-2|TRBJ1-6
ASSLGEFVSYNSPLH
>13|TRBV6-1|TRBJ1-2
ASTKGNRGINGYT
>12|TRBV27|TRBJ1-6
ASSWLGKDSPLH
>15|TRBV7-2|TRBJ1-6
ASSAGGGASYNSPLH
>12|TRBV12-3/TRBV12-4|TRBJ2-3
ASSRVGGPDTQY
>13|TRBV7-2|TRBJ2-1
ASSSRDSSYNEQF
>15|TRBV4-3|TRBJ1-4
ASSQGAAGGRGEKLF
>14|TRBV5-6|TRBJ2-1
ASSEGRLSSYNEQF
>13|TRBV7-2|TRBJ2-7
ASSLDFTGSYEQY
>13|TRBV5-6|TRBJ1-3
ASSLQGESGNTIY
>15|TRBV27|TRBJ2-5
ASSLRRGASGEETQY
>11|TRBV6-2/TRBV6-3|TRBJ1-1
ASSDGGTTEAF
>13|TRBV7-2|TRBJ2-3
ASSPTSGGLDTQY
>12|TRBV7-2|TRBJ2-7
ASSLATGPWGQY
>14|TRBV19|TRBJ2-7
ASSIDRGRASHEQY
>13|TRBV18|TRBJ1-1
ASLTKTGGSTEAF
>16|TRBV20-1|TRBJ2-6
SAGRVGDSISGANVLT
>10|TRBV20-1|TRBJ1-4
RARGQNEKLF
>11|TRBV7-6|TRBJ1-5
ASTSGDSQPQH
>12|TRBV20-1|TRBJ2-6
SARDVSGANVLT
>13|TRBV4-3|TRBJ2-7
ASSQGLDRDPEQY
>14|TRBV7-8|TRBJ2-3
ASRSHLDRGTDTQY
>14|TRBV7-2|TRBJ2-5
ASSTLRGRSTETQY
>12|TRBV20-1|TRBJ1-1
SAIKGNLNTEAF
>12|TRBV20-1|TRBJ2-3
SAPPGLAADTQY
>14|TRBV7-2|TRBJ1-1
ASSSRVPEGNTEAF
>12|TRBV6-2/TRBV6-3|TRBJ1-2
ASSYSRQGNGYT
>13|TRBV15|TRBJ1-5
ATSRGPRVAQPQH
>13|TRBV7-2|TRBJ2-2
ASSLVVAGGGELF